This T cell receptor (beta chain) was identified in a study of T cell responses to AZD1222 COVID-19 vaccine. Trimming cost V 6 bases and J 8 bases, with 14 bases left between them. CDR3 length: 13 amino acids. Germline V gene lookup returns CDR1 LNHNV and CDR2 YYDKDF (reference sequence). Turning to this clone: Its specificity is not known.

Clones were read by immunoSEQ multiplex PCR, and TCRdb kept only the in-frame ones, dropping some. The table lists about 110,000 clones, just under 95% of them singletons, with about 8.3% in the top ten. Findings of the study overall: White British donors predominated, females outnumbered males, and clonal diversity was possibly underestimated. Reportedly, nearly half the spike-specific TCRs target unmutated variant regions.

This chain links TRBV15 with TRBJ1-3; D is perhaps TRBD1 (5 bases). Here the sequenced sample was peripheral blood, taken on day 0 of AZD1222 vaccination. The TCR originated in an adult in good health. The CDR3 is CATSRSRVDTIYF. CDR3 coding DNA: TGTGCCACCAGTAGATCCAGGGTGGACACCATATATTTT.